This T cell receptor beta chain stems from a study of regulatory T cells in long-lasting Graves disease. The time point was: newly diagnosed GD, antithyroid drugs for less than 3 months. Researchers made the TCR library from RNA that was extracted from PBMCs. Study-wide results and caveats: Persistent-disease Graves' patients showed less TCR diversity than new cases.

Relying on iRepertoire HTBI primers and Arm-PCR of CDR3 regions, the team built TCR beta libraries. TCRdb reprocessed the multiplex PCR reads via MiXCR and lists one record per CDR3 protein. The table has about 360,000 distinct CDR3 sequences, around 15% seen once. This clonotype has at least ten counts. Antigen: not known. The CDR3 has 13 amino acids. The J segment lost 5 bases and the V segment lost 7 bases, leaving 4 bases of the junction unmatched. Germline V gives CDR1 MDHEN, CDR2 SYDVKM. This sample also belongs to another study, concerning T cells in Graves' hyperthyroidism and ophthalmopathy. That source reports: Every diagnosis used clinical symptoms, serum thyroxine and TRAb, thyroid ultrasound and orbital computed tomography.

J is TRBJ2-3 and V is TRBV28; 9 bases are shared with TRBD1. Sequencing used peripheral blood mononuclear cells (PBMCs), obtained at new diagnosis, from a patient treated with antithyroid drugs. This clonotype originated in a woman aged 18-35 years with Graves disease. The CDR3 loop is CASMGQGGDTQYF. CDR3 bases: TGTGCCAGCATGGGACAGGGTGGAGATACGCAGTATTTT.